The present TCR beta chain was sequenced within a study of OX40 agonist ivuxolimab in advanced cancers. Study as a whole: Hepatocellular carcinoma, melanoma, renal cell or head and neck cancer affected the dose-escalation patients. Partial responses were achieved by three patients, one with hepatocellular carcinoma and two with cutaneous melanoma.

Autoimmune disease history or systemic immunosuppression led to patient exclusion. Germline V gene sequence: CDR1 MDHEN, CDR2 SYDVKM. The CDR3 has 14 residues. The trim removed 5 bases at V and 6 bases at J, leaving 9 bases unmatched. The method was immunoSEQ multiplex PCR; TCRdb's version includes in-frame clones alone and lacks a portion of them. The table includes 45,000 or so clones, almost 90% detected once. The count of this clone is one. The origin of this receptor is an adult with an advanced solid tumor such as melanoma, head and neck, liver or kidney cancer. The source material was CD4+ or CD8+ T cells sorted from blood, sampled in a trial of the OX40 agonist ivuxolimab. The J gene is TRBJ1-2, the V gene TRBV28; TRBD1 matches at 7 bases. This CDR3 reads CASSIPGQRNGYTF. CDR3 nucleotides: TGTGCCAGCAGTATACCGGGACAGCGGAATGGCTACACCTTC.